Described below is a single T cell receptor beta chain sequence and its context. The data derive from a study of cytomegalovirus exposure and HLA in healthy donors. V lost 6 bases to trimming and J lost 1 base, with 13 bases between them. The CDR3 sequence is 14 residues long. The germline V gene has CDR1 MNHEY and CDR2 SMNVEV (reference sequence). A multiplex PCR was run with 60 Vbeta primers and 13 Jbeta primers. TCRdb keeps only in-frame clones here, not all; method: immunoSEQ multiplex PCR. The profile shows fewer than 200,000 clones, less than 80% of them singletons. This chain uses TRBV27 with TRBJ2-7, with D maybe TRBD2 (6 bases). The sequenced sample consisted of PBMCs. This clonotype was sampled from a female donor in good health and CMV-seronegative. For the CDR3, the DNA is TGTGCCAGCAGCCTCGGGACTCTATCCTACGAGCAGTACTTC. Its protein is CASSLGTLSYEQYF.